The clone carrying this T cell receptor (beta chain) was seen repeatedly, ten times or more. One base away lies a much larger clone, so this may be a sequencing read error. This entry is derived from a study of T cells in Graves' hyperthyroidism and ophthalmopathy. The CDR3 regions of TCR beta were amplified from RNA transcripts. The TCR CDR3 was amplified in a first-round RT-PCR using the HTBI primer set. TCRdb used MiXCR to reprocess the multiplex PCR reads, holding one entry per CDR3 protein. Of a few hundred thousand distinct CDR3 sequences listed, approximately 15% were seen once; the top ten hold roughly 5.7%. The germline CDR1 and CDR2 sequences are SEHNR and FQNEAQ (reference sequence). The CDR3 consists of 14 residues. V shed 5 bases and J shed 1 base, with 11 bases lying between them.

This sequence was found in a woman aged 25 to 39 with Graves' hyperthyroidism that later progressed to Graves' ophthalmopathy. The chain employs TRBV7-9 and TRBJ1-1; D possibly corresponds to TRBD1 (6 bases). The specimen sequenced was blood. The CDR3 here is CASSPRTANTEAFF. CDR3 sequence (DNA): TGTGCCAGCAGCCCAAGGACAGCGAACACTGAAGCTTTCTTT.